This TCR beta chain was retrieved from a study of cytomegalovirus exposure and HLA in healthy donors. This CDR3 has 16 residues. In germline, CDR1 is MNHEY, CDR2 SMNVEV (reference sequence). The trim removed 7 bases at V and 4 bases at J, leaving 14 bases unmatched. PCR used 60 Vbeta primers and 13 Jbeta primers. Some clones are missing from TCRdb's copy, which holds only in-frame ones; the method was immunoSEQ multiplex PCR. The sample's table shows under 150,000 clones. The clonotype comes from a woman aged 55-69 years in good health and CMV-seronegative. The source material was PBMCs. This chain links TRBV27 with TRBJ2-5; 8 nucleotides agree with TRBD2. The CDR3 protein is CASKATLGAGVETQYF. The CDR3 region has the DNA TGTGCCAGCAAGGCCACCCTGGGAGCGGGAGTAGAGACCCAGTACTTC.